The 14 T cell receptor beta chains below come from one sample, sequenced in a study of PD-1 blockade in classical Hodgkin lymphoma. No patient escaped relapse after autologous stem cell transplantation, and brentuximab vedotin exposure varied. TCRdb keeps only in-frame clones here, not all; method: immunoSEQ multiplex PCR. The sample holds tens of thousands of clones, 80% to 90% seen once. The material was peripheral blood mononuclear cells (PBMCs), obtained at baseline. Receptors were obtained from a human donor with classical Hodgkin lymphoma.

The chain joins TRBV30 to TRBJ1-4; D not certain. Germline assignment: CDR1 GTSNPN and CDR2 SVGIG (reference sequence). The CDR3 contains 11 residues. The V gene lost 0 bases and the J gene lost 11 bases, with 7 bases spanning the gap. CDR3 region: CAWSVRSKLFF. The CDR3 DNA reads as TGTGCCTGGAGTGTCAGGAGCAAACTGTTTTTT.

V gene TRBV11-3 combines with J gene TRBJ2-5; the D gene is possibly TRBD1 (7 bases). The CDR3 contains 14 residues. With 5 bases removed from V and 4 bases from J, the gap between germline ends came to 14 bases. The germline V gene encodes CDR1 SGHNT and CDR2 YENEEA. CDR3 loop: CASSAGGRSETQYF. For the CDR3, the DNA is TGTGCCAGCAGCGCAGGGGGGCGATCAGAGACCCAGTACTTC.

Worth noting for this clone: One end of the junction is discordant with germline, which a read error may explain. The chain has TRBV25-1 and TRBJ2-5; 9 bases agree with TRBD2. CDR1 is MGHDK, CDR2 SYGVNS, per germline. This CDR3 region has 16 residues. The CDR3 bases are TGTGCAAGCAGTGTGGTTGCGGGGGGGTACCAAGAGACCCAGTACTTC. It specifies CASSVVAGGYQETQYF.

The CDR3 coding sequence is TGTGCCAGCAGGGGGGACAGTTATCTGCAGTTCTTC. Protein product: CASRGDSYLQFF. This chain links TRBV6-1 with TRBJ2-1, with 7 bases matching TRBD1. The germline V gene has CDR1 MNHNS and CDR2 SASEGT. The CDR3 contains 12 residues. The ends lost 6 bases at V and 12 bases at J; junction bases unmatched: 8.

The V gene is TRBV7-9, the J gene TRBJ2-1; TRBD2 aligns across 11 bases. The germline CDR1 and CDR2 sequences are SEHNR and FQNEAQ (reference sequence). The CDR3 is 12 amino acids. Germline trimming cut 8 bases from V and 11 bases from J; bases unmatched to any gene: 5. The CDR3 here is CASLAGGLQQFF. For the CDR3, the DNA is TGTGCCAGCTTAGCGGGGGGGCTGCAGCAGTTCTTC.

The chain couples TRBV7-6 to TRBJ1-2, with TRBD1 as a possible D gene (6 bases). This CDR3 is 19 amino acids long. The germline CDR1 and CDR2 sequences are SGHVS and FNYEAQ. V was cut by 6 bases and J by 0 bases, with 26 bases left in between. DNA for the CDR3: TGTGCCAGCAGTCCTTTCTACCGGGACAACGCCCCCCCTAACTATGGCTACACCTTC. This sequence encodes CASSPFYRDNAPPNYGYTF.

This clone came up once. V and J are TRBV4-2 and TRBJ1-2; the D gene is possibly TRBD1 (5 bases). The germline CDR1 and CDR2 sequences are LGHNA and YNFKEQ. CDR3 length: 12 amino acids. CDR3 sequence: CAGGLNGYGYTF. The CDR3 DNA is TGTGCTGGGGGGTTGAACGGGTATGGCTACACCTTC.

This clone was seen just once. This sequence joins TRBV4-1 and TRBJ1-4; perhaps TRBD1 as D (5 bases). The V gene's germline CDR1 is MGHRA and CDR2 YSYEKL. This CDR3 region has 16 residues. V gave up 4 bases and J gave up 6 bases, with 18 bases separating them. CDR3 amino acids: CASSLGSGANYEKLFF. The CDR3 bases are TGCGCCAGCAGCCTCGGATCTGGGGCCAACTATGAAAAACTGTTTTTT.

The chain couples TRBV7-2 to TRBJ1-1; tentative D call: TRBD1 (5 bases). This CDR3 is built from 15 residues. Germline CDR1 is SGHTA and CDR2 is FQGNSA. Trimming stripped 0 bases from V and 5 bases from J, with 13 bases between. CDR3 residues: CASSLARTGGTEAFF. DNA for the CDR3: TGTGCCAGCAGCTTAGCTCGCACGGGGGGGACTGAAGCTTTCTTT.

The chain is built from TRBV5-4 and TRBJ2-3; 7 bases line up with TRBD2. The CDR3 runs to 14 residues. Germline V lookup: CDR1 SGHNT, CDR2 YYREEE (reference sequence). With V trimmed by 4 bases and J by 2 bases, 4 bases remained unmatched. The CDR3 nucleotides are TGTGCCAGCAGCCTCCGGGACTACACAGATACGCAGTATTTT. This encodes CASSLRDYTDTQYF.

The V call is TRBV5-6, the J call TRBJ1-6; D uncertain. Trimming took off 1 base at V and 8 bases at J, with 10 bases between the two ends. The CDR3 extends over 14 amino acids. The V gene's germline CDR1 is SGHDT and CDR2 YYEEEE. CDR3 in amino acids: CASSLTGPDSPLHF. In DNA, the CDR3 is TGTGCCAGCAGCTTGACCGGACCCGATTCACCCCTCCACTTT. Combining the CDR3 with reference TRBV5-6 and TRBJ1-6 gives the whole variable domain DAGVTQSPTHLIKTRGQQVTLRCSPKSGHDTVSWYQQALGQGPQFIFQYYEEEERQRGNFPDRFSGHQFPNYSSELNVNALLLGDSALYLCASSLTGPDSPLHFGNGTRLTVT.

The gene calls are TRBV27 and TRBJ2-3, with TRBD2 matching over 8 bases. The V gene's germline CDR1 is MNHEY and CDR2 SMNVEV (reference sequence). CDR3 size: 17 residues. The J segment lost 4 bases and the V segment lost 5 bases, leaving 14 bases of the junction unmatched. The CDR3 reads CASSRRDFGLASDTQYF. Written as DNA, the CDR3 is TGTGCCAGCAGTCGAAGGGACTTCGGACTAGCTTCAGATACGCAGTATTTT.

The chain employs TRBV5-1 and TRBJ2-7; 8 positions agree with TRBD2. The CDR3 consists of 16 residues. Germline V CDR1 and CDR2: SGHRS, YFSETQ. The trim removed 0 bases at V and 5 bases at J, leaving 10 bases unmatched. DNA of the CDR3: TGCGCCAGCAGCTTGGCCTCTAGCGGGTACGGAGACGAGCAGTACTTC. Translation gives CASSLASSGYGDEQYF.

The rearrangement joins TRBV27 to TRBJ2-1; 7 positions agree with TRBD1. J gave up 8 bases and V 2 bases, and 3 bases lay outside the gene matches. The V gene's germline CDR1 is MNHEY and CDR2 SMNVEV (reference sequence). This CDR3 is built from 13 residues. This CDR3 reads CASSLRTGDEQFF. For the CDR3, the DNA is TGTGCCAGCAGTTTACGCACAGGGGATGAGCAGTTCTTC.